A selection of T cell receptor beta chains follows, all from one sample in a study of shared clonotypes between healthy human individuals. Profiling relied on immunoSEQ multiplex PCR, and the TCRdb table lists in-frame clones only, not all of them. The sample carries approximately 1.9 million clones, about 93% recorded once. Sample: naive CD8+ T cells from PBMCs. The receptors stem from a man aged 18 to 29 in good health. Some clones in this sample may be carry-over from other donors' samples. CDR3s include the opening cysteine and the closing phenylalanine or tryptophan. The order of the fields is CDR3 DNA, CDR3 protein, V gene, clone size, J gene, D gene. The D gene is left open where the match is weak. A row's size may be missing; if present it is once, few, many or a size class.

DNA: TGTGCCAGTAGTACCAACAGGGACTATGGCTACACCTTC
CDR3: CASSTNRDYGYTF
V: TRBV19
size: once
J: TRBJ1-2
D: NA

DNA: TGCGCCAGCAGCCCCGCGGGACCGATTTACTCTGGGGCCAACGTCCTGACTTTC
CDR3: CASSPAGPIYSGANVLTF
V: TRBV4-3
size: NA
J: TRBJ2-6
D: NA

DNA: TGTGCCAGCAGTGGCGGGGAGCTGTTTTTT
CDR3: CASSGGELFF
V: TRBV6-1
size: few
J: TRBJ2-2
D: NA

DNA: TGTGCCAGCAGCCGTGACAGGGGCCGCAATCAGCCCCAGCATTTT
CDR3: CASSRDRGRNQPQHF
V: TRBV11-2
size: NA
J: TRBJ1-5
D: TRBD1

DNA: TGTGCCAGCAGTCTGAGGACAGGGGTTGAAGCTTTCTTT
CDR3: CASSLRTGVEAFF
V: TRBV27
size: few
J: TRBJ1-1
D: TRBD1

DNA: TGTGCCAGCAGTTTAGGCAAGACCGGAGCTTTCTTT
CDR3: CASSLGKTGAFF
V: TRBV28
size: NA
J: TRBJ1-1
D: NA

DNA: TGTGCCAGCAGCCGCGGGGCGAACACCGGGGAGCTGTTTTTT
CDR3: CASSRGANTGELFF
V: TRBV4-2
size: NA
J: TRBJ2-2
D: NA

DNA: TGTGCCAGCAGTTTATCACGGGCAGGGTATGGCTACACCTTC
CDR3: CASSLSRAGYGYTF
V: TRBV27
size: NA
J: TRBJ1-2
D: NA

DNA: TGTGCCAGCAGCGGCAACAGCATCGCCTACAATGAGCAGTTCTTC
CDR3: CASSGNSIAYNEQFF
V: TRBV5-6
size: NA
J: TRBJ2-1
D: NA

DNA: TGTGCTAGTGACCGTGAGGAGTACTACGAGCAGTACTTC
CDR3: CASDREEYYEQYF
V: TRBV12-5
size: NA
J: TRBJ2-7
D: NA

DNA: TGTGCCAGCAGCACCCGGGAGGGGCGAAATGAAAAACTGTTTTTT
CDR3: CASSTREGRNEKLFF
V: TRBV7-9
size: NA
J: TRBJ1-4
D: NA

DNA: TGTGCCAGCAGTGAGGGAGACAGAACCTACGAGCAGTACTTC
CDR3: CASSEGDRTYEQYF
V: TRBV2
size: NA
J: TRBJ2-7
D: NA

DNA: TGCGCCAGCAGTGAGTGGCAGGACACAGATACGCAGTATTTT
CDR3: CASSEWQDTDTQYF
V: TRBV10-1
size: NA
J: TRBJ2-3
D: NA

DNA: TGTGCCAGCAGCCCCGACAGGTCCAATGAGCAGTTCTTC
CDR3: CASSPDRSNEQFF
V: TRBV7-9
size: NA
J: TRBJ2-1
D: NA

DNA: TGCGCCAGCAGCCGCAGGGCTAACACTGAAGCTTTCTTT
CDR3: CASSRRANTEAFF
V: TRBV4-1
size: NA
J: TRBJ1-1
D: NA

DNA: TGTGCCAGTAGTACTTCTACCATTACTAGCGGGAAACTCTACGAGCAGTACTTC
CDR3: CASSTSTITSGKLYEQYF
V: TRBV19
size: NA
J: TRBJ2-7
D: TRBD2

DNA: TGTGCCAGCAGTTTAAGAACCTCCTACAATGAGCAGTTCTTC
CDR3: CASSLRTSYNEQFF
V: TRBV28
size: NA
J: TRBJ2-1
D: NA

DNA: TGTGCCAGCAGCCTTGCCGGGGGGTTCAACGAGCAGTACTTC
CDR3: CASSLAGGFNEQYF
V: TRBV9
size: NA
J: TRBJ2-7
D: TRBD2

DNA: TGTGCCAGCAGCTTGGGTTCAGGGGTCCAAGAGACCCAGTACTTC
CDR3: CASSLGSGVQETQYF
V: TRBV5-5
size: once
J: TRBJ2-5
D: NA

DNA: TGCGCCAGCAGCCAAGATGACCGGGAGCTGTTTTTT
CDR3: CASSQDDRELFF
V: TRBV4-3
size: NA
J: TRBJ2-2
D: NA

DNA: TGTGCCAGCAGTTTACTAGCGGGAGGAACGAACACCGGGGAGCTGTTTTTT
CDR3: CASSLLAGGTNTGELFF
V: TRBV27
size: NA
J: TRBJ2-2
D: TRBD2